These 22 T cell receptor beta chains came from one sample sequenced in a study of cytomegalovirus exposure and HLA in healthy donors. 13 Jbeta primers and 60 Vbeta primers were used for the PCR. Data came from immunoSEQ multiplex PCR; TCRdb stores just in-frame clones and leaves some out. The sample lists about 200,000 clones, around 88% seen once, with roughly 0.33% in the top ten. Material: PBMCs. These receptors all stem from a woman aged 25-40 years in good health and CMV-seronegative.

This clone was observed a handful of times. The gene calls are TRBV11-2 and TRBJ2-5; TRBD2 might be the D (6 bases). TRBJ2-7 matches the DNA end more closely, so the J call is doubtful. The CDR3 is made up of 18 amino acids. Germline V CDR1 and CDR2: SGHAT, FQNNGV. The CDR3 region is CASSLDRSGGAKPYEQYF. The CDR3 coding sequence is TGTGCCAGCAGCTTAGATCGGTCAGGCGGGGCTAAACCCTACGAGCAGTACTTC.

The V and J genes are TRBV11-2 and TRBJ1-1; no firm D call. The V end was cut by 2 bases, the J end by 3 bases, with 10 bases between. This CDR3 has 14 residues. The germline CDR1 and CDR2 sequences are SGHAT and FQNNGV. CDR3 sequence (DNA): TGTGCCAGCAGCTTACGGGTCGGGGACACTGAAGCTTTCTTT. Translation gives CASSLRVGDTEAFF.

This chain uses TRBV19 with TRBJ1-3; D is undetermined. Germline values: CDR1 LNHDA, CDR2 SQIVND (reference sequence). The CDR3 consists of 12 residues. V gave up 7 bases and J gave up 5 bases, with 9 bases separating them. CDR3 sequence (DNA): TGTGCCAGTACGGAGGGCAGAAACACCATATATTTT. As protein: CASTEGRNTIYF.

V and J are TRBV5-1 and TRBJ2-1, with D tentatively TRBD1 (6 bases). V was shortened by 4 bases and J by 3 bases, with 17 bases between the two germline ends. Germline values: CDR1 SGHRS, CDR2 YFSETQ. The CDR3 spans 16 residues. The CDR3 loop reads CASSDTDSSLYNEQFF. The CDR3 DNA is TGCGCCAGCAGCGACACGGACAGCAGCCTCTACAATGAGCAGTTCTTC. The whole variable domain, remainder taken from reference TRBV5-1 and TRBJ2-1, is KAGVTQTPRYLIKTRGQQVTLSCSPISGHRSVSWYQQTPGQGLQFLFEYFSETQRNKGNFPGRFSGRQFSNSRSEMNVSTLELGDSALYLCASSDTDSSLYNEQFFGPGTRLTVL.

This rearrangement joins TRBV28 to TRBJ2-7; 13 bases map to TRBD2. The CDR3 runs 17 residues. J was trimmed by 3 bases and V by 5 bases; bases with no gene match: 10. CDR1 is MDHEN, CDR2 SYDVKM, per germline. CDR3 in DNA: TGTGCCAGCAGTGGACTAGCGGGAGTGGGTGTTAACTACGAGCAGTACTTC. Protein sequence: CASSGLAGVGVNYEQYF.

This rearrangement joins TRBV4-1 to TRBJ2-6; 8 nucleotides line up with TRBD1. V trimming: 5 bases; J trimming: 2 bases; junction bases outside the gene matches: 11. The CDR3 consists of 18 residues. CDR1 is MGHRA and CDR2 is YSYEKL in the germline V gene. The CDR3 region has the DNA TGCGCCAGCAGCGGCAGGGGGCGCGTAAGGACTGGGGCCAACGTCCTGACTTTC. Its protein is CASSGRGRVRTGANVLTF.

This clone came up once. The genes are TRBV30 and TRBJ2-7; maybe TRBD1 (6 bases). Trimming shortened V by 2 bases and J by 5 bases, and 13 bases separated the two germline ends. Per germline, CDR1 GTSNPN and CDR2 SVGIG (reference sequence). The CDR3 consists of 13 residues. CDR3 coding DNA: TGTGCCTGGAGTAGGCAGGGGAAAGACGAGCAGTACTTC. Protein product: CAWSRQGKDEQYF.

The chain links TRBV6-1 to TRBJ1-2, with TRBD1 matching 8 bases. This CDR3 comprises 14 residues. The V and J ends lost 5 bases and 1 base, in that order; junction bases with no gene match: 3. Germline V gene sequence: CDR1 MNHNS, CDR2 SASEGT. Here the CDR3 reads CASSRQGFNYGYTF. The CDR3 DNA reads as TGTGCCAGCAGTCGACAGGGGTTTAACTATGGCTACACCTTC.

V is TRBV28 and J is TRBJ1-1; D not certain. Trimming removed 3 bases from V and 1 base from J, with 9 bases in between. The CDR3 contains 14 residues. Germline V gene sequence: CDR1 MDHEN, CDR2 SYDVKM. CDR3 amino acids: CASSLWQQNTEAFF. CDR3 sequence (DNA): TGTGCCAGCAGTTTGTGGCAACAGAACACTGAAGCTTTCTTT.

The V and J genes are TRBV29-1 and TRBJ2-2, with TRBD1 as a possible D gene (6 bases). The CDR3 totals 13 residues. Trimming cost V 2 bases and J 7 bases, with 11 bases left between them. Germline assignment: CDR1 SQVTM and CDR2 ANQGSEA. The DNA for the CDR3 is TGCAGCGTTGAACAGGGGTCCGGCGGGGAGCTGTTTTTT. Translation gives CSVEQGSGGELFF.

The chain uses TRBV7-3 and TRBJ1-1, with D hard to call. The ends were cut back, 4 bases at V and 2 bases at J, with 17 bases in the middle. The CDR3 covers 16 residues. CDR1 and CDR2 from the germline V gene are SGHTA and FQGTGA. CDR3 in amino acids: CASSSRPAGGNTEAFF. As DNA, the CDR3 is TGTGCCAGCAGCTCCCGCCCGGCGGGAGGAAACACTGAAGCTTTCTTT.

J is TRBJ2-7 and V is TRBV4-1, with D possibly TRBD2 on 5 matching bases. The CDR3 is 15 residues long. Germline CDR1 and CDR2: MGHRA and YSYEKL. Trimming took 3 bases from V and 3 from J, leaving 15 bases between them. The CDR3 DNA sequence: TGCGCCAGCAGCCACCCCCAAGCGGCTTACTACGAGCAGTACTTC. It codes for CASSHPQAAYYEQYF.

The J gene is TRBJ2-7, the V gene TRBV2, with TRBD2 as a possible D gene (6 bases). CDR1 is SNHLY and CDR2 is FYNNEI in the germline V gene. The CDR3 is 14 residues long. V gave up 8 bases and J gave up 3 bases, with 17 bases separating them. Here the CDR3 DNA reads TGTGCCAGCGGCATCGGGGGAACTTACTACGAGCAGTACTTC. It yields the protein CASGIGGTYYEQYF.

The sample holds one count of this clone. The CDR3 loop reads CASSLYTGGIDQPQHF. The CDR3 DNA reads as TGTGCCAGCAGCCTTTACACAGGGGGAATAGATCAGCCCCAGCATTTT. The chain couples TRBV7-9 to TRBJ1-5, with 8 nucleotides matching TRBD1. Germline V gene data show CDR1 as SEHNR and CDR2 as FQNEAQ (reference sequence). J was trimmed by 5 bases and V by 5 bases; bases with no gene match: 11. The CDR3 has 16 residues.

This chain joins TRBV5-4 and TRBJ1-1; a weak D match, TRBD1 (5 bases). The length of the CDR3 is 13 residues. CDR1 is SGHNT, CDR2 YYREEE, per germline (reference sequence). Trimming removed 1 base at V and 2 bases at J, with 6 bases between. CDR3 sequence reads: CASSLQGNTEAFF. The CDR3 region has the DNA TGTGCCAGCAGCTTGCAGGGAAACACTGAAGCTTTCTTT. The entire variable domain, with the rest obtained from reference TRBV5-4 and TRBJ1-1, is as follows: ETGVTQSPTHLIKTRGQQVTLRCSSQSGHNTVSWYQQALGQGPQFIFQYYREEENGRGNFPPRFSGLQFPNYSSELNVNALELDDSALYLCASSLQGNTEAFFGQGTRLTVV.

The rearrangement joins TRBV4-2 to TRBJ2-7; TRBD1 is a possible D gene (6 bases). V was clipped by 0 bases and J by 8 bases, with 20 bases between them. The germline V gene encodes CDR1 LGHNA and CDR2 YNFKEQ. The CDR3 is 16 residues long. CDR3 loop: CASSQEWRQAPIKQYF. The CDR3 bases are TGTGCCAGCAGCCAAGAATGGCGACAGGCCCCTATTAAGCAGTACTTC.

This rearrangement joins TRBV7-9 to TRBJ2-5; TRBD1 might be the D (6 bases). The germline V gene encodes CDR1 SEHNR and CDR2 FQNEAQ (reference sequence). This CDR3 comprises 13 residues. Trimming stripped 5 bases from V and 5 bases from J, with 12 bases between. Here the CDR3 reads CASSPGARETQYF. CDR3 bases: TGTGCCAGCAGCCCAGGGGCGAGGGAGACCCAGTACTTC.

This clone appeared a few times. The V call is TRBV5-1, the J call TRBJ1-1; D remains ambiguous. CDR1 and CDR2 from the germline V gene are SGHRS and YFSETQ. The CDR3 has 14 amino acids. The V end was cut by 0 bases, the J end by 2 bases, with 8 bases between. CDR3 region: CASSLGDFNTEAFF. CDR3 coding DNA: TGCGCCAGCAGCTTGGGAGATTTTAACACTGAAGCTTTCTTT.

The chain carries TRBV4-1 and TRBJ2-7; TRBD2 agrees at 7 bases. Per the germline V gene, CDR1 is MGHRA and CDR2 is YSYEKL. The CDR3 is made up of 15 amino acids. V was pared by 2 bases and J by 3 bases, with 7 bases of the junction left unmatched. The chain's CDR3 is CASSQPLASLYEQYF. CDR3 bases: TGCGCCAGCAGCCAACCACTAGCGAGTCTCTACGAGCAGTACTTC.

This clone was found once. The rearrangement joins TRBV6-5 to TRBJ1-1; tentative D call: TRBD1 (6 bases). Germline V CDR1 and CDR2: MNHEY, SVGAGI. The CDR3 is 13 residues long. Trimming shortened V by 7 bases and J by 7 bases, and 16 bases separated the two germline ends. CDR3 residues: CASTPLIQGEAFF. As DNA, the CDR3 is TGTGCCAGCACCCCGTTGATACAGGGTGAAGCTTTCTTT.

V usage is TRBV2 and J usage is TRBJ2-3; TRBD2 is a possible D gene (6 bases). The CDR3 contains 13 residues. CDR1 is SNHLY, CDR2 FYNNEI, per germline. The CDR3: CARRGTGTDTQYF. In DNA, the CDR3 is TGTGCGCGCCGGGGGACGGGCACAGATACGCAGTATTTT.

The chain employs TRBV6-5 and TRBJ2-2; tentatively, D is TRBD1 (5 bases). Trimming took off 8 bases at V and 1 base at J, with 8 bases between the two ends. In germline, CDR1 is MNHEY, CDR2 SVGAGI. This CDR3 is built from 13 residues. CDR3 sequence reads: CASGGQNTGELFF. The CDR3 nucleotides are TGTGCCAGCGGCGGACAGAACACCGGGGAGCTGTTTTTT.